This T cell receptor beta chain was profiled in a study of T cell responses to AZD1222 COVID-19 vaccine. The study's findings and limits: Only 5 or 6 individuals given AZD1222 were seropositive at baseline.

Libraries were prepared by immunoSEQ multiplex PCR; TCRdb keeps only in-frame clonotypes and omits some of them. The sample records roughly 80,000 clones, around 93% being singletons. The CDR3 spans 13 residues. V was trimmed by 2 bases and J by 3 bases, leaving 8 bases between them. Germline V gene sequence: CDR1 KGHSH, CDR2 LQKENI. With respect to this clone: What it binds is not known.

This chain uses TRBV18 with TRBJ2-7; D remains unclear. The material sequenced was peripheral blood, taken 28 days after the second AZD1222 dose. This clonotype was obtained from an adult who received the AZD1222 COVID-19 vaccine. DNA of the CDR3: TGTGCCAGCTCACCAGCGGCTAGCTACGAGCAGTACTTC. Protein: CASSPAASYEQYF.